A single count supports the clone carrying this TCR beta chain. The antigen remains unidentified. The CDR3 loop spans 16 amino acids. Trimming left V 5 bases short and J 0 bases short, with 12 bases between. The V gene's germline CDR1 is KGHDR and CDR2 SFDVKD. Random hexamers were used to reverse transcribe an amount of roughly 0.5 to 1 ug RNA. An immunoSEQ multiplex PCR amplified TCR beta CDR3 over 54 Vbeta and 13 Jbeta. TCRdb re-called the immunoSEQ multiplex PCR reads with MiXCR, one entry per CDR3 protein. The sample includes 150,000 to 200,000 distinct CDR3 sequences, just over 90% seen only once; the top ten take around 0.079%. The data are from a study of CD8 T cells in Susac syndrome. Study outcomes and limitations: Individuals included in the TCR sequencing and HLA analysis were acknowledged by the study to be relatively few in number.

The source of this sequence is a human donor in good health. The chain links TRBV24-1 to TRBJ2-2; D is perhaps TRBD2 (6 bases). Specimen: CD4+ T cells from PBMCs. The CDR3 DNA reads as TGTGCCACCAGTGGGGGGGTTCACTCGAACACCGGGGAGCTGTTTTTT. Translated, it gives CATSGGVHSNTGELFF.